This T cell receptor (beta chain) was sequenced for a study of vaccination and CD4 T cells after COVID-19. Study details: Every participant had a vaccine, which was either BNT162b2 or mRNA-1273, given in two doses. Control wells got either CEFX epitopes, HIV-1 Nef peptides, or no peptide at all.

Germline CDR1 SGHVS, CDR2 FNYEAQ. V was clipped by 1 base and J by 1 base; unmatched bases: 9. The CDR3 contains 18 residues. Oncomine TCR Beta short-read sequencing was applied to DNA from cultured CD4+ T cells. MiXCR was run by TCRdb on the PCR reads, yielding one entry per CDR3 protein. The profile shows 20,000 to 25,000 distinct CDR3 sequences, approximately 61% of them singletons. The treatment is: approximately 9-day PBMC culture with coronavirus spike peptide pools or control peptides (ViraFEST assay). Study findings and constraints: Counts of SARS-CoV-2-reactive clonotypes had a median that went from roughly 21 to 40, a nonsignificant change. Among reactive clones from convalescent patients, a median 86.3% appeared only post-vaccination.

This clonotype was detected only a few times. Its antigen is unknown. The rearrangement uses TRBV7-6 and TRBJ1-1; 10 nucleotides align to TRBD1. Source material: CD4+ T cells from blood, cultured in vitro. The TCR sequence derives from a human donor who had recovered from COVID-19. The CDR3 protein is CASSLVPGTGEGNTEAFF. CDR3 nucleotides: TGTGCCAGCAGCTTAGTTCCGGGGACAGGGGAGGGGAACACTGAAGCTTTCTTT.